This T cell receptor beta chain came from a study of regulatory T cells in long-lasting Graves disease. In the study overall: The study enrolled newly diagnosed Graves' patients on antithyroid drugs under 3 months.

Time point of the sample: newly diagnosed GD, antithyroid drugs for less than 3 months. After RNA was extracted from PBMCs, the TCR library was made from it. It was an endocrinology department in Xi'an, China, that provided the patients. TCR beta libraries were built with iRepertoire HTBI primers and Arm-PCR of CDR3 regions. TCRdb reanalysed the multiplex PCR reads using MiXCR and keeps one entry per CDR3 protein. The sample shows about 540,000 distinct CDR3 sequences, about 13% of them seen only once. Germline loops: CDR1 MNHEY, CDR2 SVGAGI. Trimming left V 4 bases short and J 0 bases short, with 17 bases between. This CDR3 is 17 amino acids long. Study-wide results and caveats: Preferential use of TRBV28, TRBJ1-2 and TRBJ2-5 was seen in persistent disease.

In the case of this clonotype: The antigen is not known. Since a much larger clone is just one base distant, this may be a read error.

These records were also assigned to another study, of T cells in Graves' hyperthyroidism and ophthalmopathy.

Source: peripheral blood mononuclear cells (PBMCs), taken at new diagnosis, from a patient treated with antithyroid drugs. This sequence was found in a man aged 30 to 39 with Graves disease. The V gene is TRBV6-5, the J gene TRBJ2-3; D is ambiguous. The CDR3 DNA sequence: TGTGCCAGCAGTTCGGGTCGCGGACGACCTAGCACAGATACGCAGTATTTT. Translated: CASSSGRGRPSTDTQYF.